Following are 29 T cell receptor beta chains from one sample sequenced in a study of identical twins. TCRdb reprocessed the 5' RACE reads via MiXCR and lists one record per CDR3 protein. This sample has roughly 690,000 distinct CDR3 sequences, with 21% found just once. These data also featured in a second study, about T cells expressing NK-cell markers.

The sample was PBMCs. The receptor set was obtained from a woman between 18 and 29 years old in good health.

Comment on this clonotype: The junction departs from germline at one end; a sequencing error may be responsible. The chain combines TRBV12-3 or TRBV12-4 with TRBJ2-1; D not certain. CDR3 size: 12 residues. The CDR3, as DNA: TGTGCCAGCATGACCTCCCACAATGAGCAGTTCTTC. Its translation: CASMTSHNEQFF.

This clonotype was picked up a small number of times. V and J are TRBV29-1 and TRBJ2-5; perhaps TRBD2 as D (5 bases). The germline gives CDR1 SQVTM, CDR2 ANQGSEA. V shed 7 bases and J shed 5 bases, with 14 bases lying between them. The CDR3 is 12 residues long. The CDR3 nucleotides read TGCAGCGCCGTAGGTCAGCGGGAGACCCAGTACTTC. It codes for CSAVGQRETQYF.

This clonotype appeared a few times. The V gene is TRBV4-3, the J gene TRBJ2-7; D possibly corresponds to TRBD1 (5 bases). Germline V gives CDR1 LGHNA, CDR2 YSLEER. The V gene lost 1 base and the J gene lost 4 bases, with 14 bases spanning the gap. The CDR3 is 15 amino acids. The CDR3 spells CASSQGITGVYEQYF. CDR3 in DNA: TGCGCCAGCAGCCAAGGGATTACAGGCGTATACGAGCAGTACTTC.

The sample holds a few counts of this clonotype. V gene TRBV11-2 combines with J gene TRBJ2-2; TRBD2 aligns across 8 bases. The CDR3 length is 20 residues. After removal of 0 bases from V and 0 bases from J, the junction contained 12 bases not matched to a gene. Germline V CDR1 and CDR2: SGHAT, FQNNGV. The CDR3 protein is CASSLDRGTRRIANTGELFF. The CDR3 DNA reads as TGTGCCAGCAGCTTAGATCGGGGGACTAGGCGAATCGCGAACACCGGGGAGCTGTTTTTT.

This rearrangement joins TRBV12-3 or TRBV12-4 to TRBJ2-7, with D hard to call. V was trimmed by 3 bases and J by 3 bases, leaving 9 bases between them. The CDR3 spans 13 residues. CDR3 nucleotides: TGTGCCAGCAGTTTCTCCGACCGCTACGAGCAGTACTTC. Translated: CASSFSDRYEQYF.

This clonotype was seen a few times. The chain employs TRBV5-1 and TRBJ1-1; tentative D call: TRBD1 (5 bases). V shed 4 bases and J shed 0 bases, with 16 bases lying between them. The CDR3 totals 16 residues. Per germline, CDR1 SGHRS and CDR2 YFSETQ. The CDR3 DNA is TGCGCCAGCAGCCCCGGGGCCGGCGGGGTGAACACTGAAGCTTTCTTT. This codes for CASSPGAGGVNTEAFF.

This clonotype was detected only a few times. This chain joins TRBV10-3 and TRBJ2-2; D is uncertain. There are 15 residues in the CDR3. Germline V CDR1 and CDR2: ENHRY, SYGVKD. Trimming took off 0 bases at V and 6 bases at J, with 11 bases between the two ends. This CDR3 is CAISESPSAAGELFF. CDR3 nucleotide sequence: TGTGCCATCAGTGAGTCACCGTCGGCGGCCGGGGAGCTGTTTTTT.

This clonotype was recorded a few times. This rearrangement joins TRBV7-9 to TRBJ2-1; D is ambiguous. This CDR3 region has 12 residues. V was clipped by 1 base and J by 9 bases, with 7 bases between them. Per the germline V gene, CDR1 is SEHNR and CDR2 is FQNEAQ (reference sequence). CDR3 DNA sequence: TGTGCCAGCAGCTTAGGGCTGGTTGAGCAGTTCTTC. This translates into CASSLGLVEQFF.

The V and J genes are TRBV20-1 and TRBJ2-3; the match to TRBD2 covers 7 bases. Trimming removed 2 bases from V and 2 bases from J; junction bases left unmatched: 10. The CDR3 runs 16 residues. CDR1 is DFQATT, CDR2 SNEGSKA, per germline (reference sequence). The CDR3 reads CSARSGASGITDTQYF. Here the CDR3 DNA reads TGCAGTGCTAGATCTGGGGCTAGCGGCATCACAGATACGCAGTATTTT.

This chain links TRBV20-1 with TRBJ2-6; 9 bases fit TRBD1. This CDR3 has 19 amino acids. The trim removed 2 bases at V and 0 bases at J, leaving 11 bases unmatched. CDR1 and CDR2 (germline): DFQATT, SNEGSKA (reference sequence). CDR3 region: CSARQPSGTGSSGANVLTF. DNA of the CDR3: TGCAGTGCTAGACAACCCTCCGGGACAGGGTCCTCTGGGGCCAACGTCCTGACTTTC.

This clonotype was observed many times. The gene calls are TRBV5-1 and TRBJ1-6; a weak D match, TRBD1 (5 bases). Per germline, CDR1 SGHRS and CDR2 YFSETQ. The CDR3 extends over 15 amino acids. V gave up 1 base and J gave up 9 bases, with 14 bases separating them. CDR3: CASSLREDGGSPLHF. Here the CDR3 DNA reads TGCGCCAGCAGCTTGCGGGAGGACGGGGGTTCACCCCTCCACTTT.

This clonotype has at least ten counts. The V gene is TRBV7-6, the J gene TRBJ2-1, with 14 bases lining up with TRBD2. The CDR3 sequence is 15 residues long. J gave up 8 bases and V 4 bases, and 4 bases lay outside the gene matches. Germline loops: CDR1 SGHVS, CDR2 FNYEAQ. The CDR3 protein is CASSSGTSGSHEQFF. The CDR3 coding sequence is TGTGCCAGCAGCTCTGGGACTAGCGGGAGCCATGAGCAGTTCTTC.

This CDR3 is CAIGGQGSYEQYF. The CDR3 nucleotides are TGTGCCATCGGGGGACAGGGCTCCTACGAGCAGTACTTC. This chain uses TRBV10-3 with TRBJ2-7, with TRBD1 matching 9 bases. The CDR3 sequence is 13 residues long. V trimming: 8 bases; J trimming: 0 bases; junction bases outside the gene matches: 2. The germline V gene has CDR1 ENHRY and CDR2 SYGVKD.

This clonotype was detected only a few times. V usage is TRBV10-2 and J usage is TRBJ1-2, with 7 positions matching TRBD1. This CDR3 region has 15 residues. Losses at the gene ends were 5 bases for V and 5 bases for J; bases not matched to a gene: 11. Germline-derived CDR1 and CDR2 are WSHSY and SAAADI. The CDR3 region is CASSFNTGVRYGYTF. The CDR3 nucleotides are TGCGCCAGCAGTTTTAATACAGGGGTACGATATGGCTACACCTTC.

This clonotype occurred a few times. The chain combines TRBV20-1 with TRBJ2-1; TRBD2 matches 10 bases. This CDR3 has 14 residues. V dropped 3 bases and J dropped 6; count of bases not matched to a gene: 5. CDR1 is DFQATT and CDR2 is SNEGSKA in the germline V gene (reference sequence). The CDR3 region is CSASLAGALNEQFF. The CDR3 DNA follows: TGCAGTGCTAGTCTAGCGGGGGCCCTCAATGAGCAGTTCTTC.

The rearrangement links TRBV5-1 to TRBJ2-3; 8 bases are shared with TRBD2. The trim removed 4 bases at V and 4 bases at J, leaving 11 bases unmatched. The CDR3 runs to 16 residues. Germline values: CDR1 SGHRS, CDR2 YFSETQ. The CDR3 DNA reads TGCGCCAGCAGCACCCGGACTAGCTATCCTGCAGATACGCAGTATTTT. Protein product: CASSTRTSYPADTQYF.

This clonotype was seen ten or more times. This chain connects TRBV29-1 to TRBJ2-7; a possible D gene is TRBD1 (5 bases). The germline V gene encodes CDR1 SQVTM and CDR2 ANQGSEA. The CDR3 has 13 amino acids. V gave up 5 bases and J gave up 2 bases, with 13 bases separating them. CDR3 coding DNA: TGCAGCGTTTCGTCACAGGACCCCTACGAGCAGTACTTC. Translation gives CSVSSQDPYEQYF.

The chain uses TRBV20-1 and TRBJ2-1; the match to TRBD2 covers 14 bases. J was trimmed by 10 bases and V by 0 bases; bases with no gene match: 5. Germline V CDR1 and CDR2: DFQATT, SNEGSKA (reference sequence). The CDR3 is made up of 15 amino acids. The CDR3 coding sequence is TGCAGTGCTAGAGATAAGGGACTAGCGGGAGAGGAGCAGTTCTTC. It translates to CSARDKGLAGEEQFF.

To note about this clonotype: A much larger clone differs from this one at a single base, so this may be a read error. This sequence joins TRBV5-6 and TRBJ2-3; D unresolved. From germline, CDR1 is SGHDT and CDR2 YYEEEE. Trimming stripped 0 bases from V and 2 bases from J, with 10 bases between. The CDR3 spans 15 residues. CDR3 in DNA: TGTGCCAGCAGCTTGGAGCTCGGATTCACAGATACGCAGTATTTT. Encoded protein: CASSLELGFTDTQYF.

V gene TRBV15 combines with J gene TRBJ2-1; 10 bases match TRBD2. This CDR3 contains 15 residues. Germline loops: CDR1 LNHNV, CDR2 YYDKDF (reference sequence). The ends lost 6 bases at V and 2 bases at J; junction bases unmatched: 4. The CDR3 sequence is CATRLSGGPYNEQFF. The CDR3 DNA sequence: TGTGCCACCAGACTTAGCGGGGGGCCCTACAATGAGCAGTTCTTC.

The chain couples TRBV18 to TRBJ1-5, with no clear D. The germline V and J ends were trimmed by 1 base and 2 bases, with 6 bases remaining between them. This CDR3 region has 14 residues. The germline V gene has CDR1 KGHSH and CDR2 LQKENI. DNA for the CDR3: TGTGCCAGCTCACCACTCCGCGGCAATCAGCCCCAGCATTTT. Translation gives CASSPLRGNQPQHF.

This clonotype was detected only a few times. This sequence joins TRBV20-1 and TRBJ1-6; maybe TRBD1 (5 bases). Trimming removed 6 bases at V and 7 bases at J, with 10 bases between. CDR1 and CDR2 (germline): DFQATT, SNEGSKA (reference sequence). The CDR3 length is 12 residues. The CDR3 coding sequence is TGCAGTGCGGGACGTCACAATTCACCCCTCCACTTT. Its protein is CSAGRHNSPLHF.

This clonotype was seen more than once but under ten times. This rearrangement joins TRBV5-1 to TRBJ1-2; 7 bases line up with TRBD1. This CDR3 has 14 amino acids. The junction had 7 bases not matched to a gene; V was cut back by 0 bases and J by 8 bases. Per germline, CDR1 SGHRS and CDR2 YFSETQ. The DNA for the CDR3 is TGCGCCAGCAGCTTGGAGACAGGGACCGGAGGCTACACCTTC. Amino acid sequence: CASSLETGTGGYTF.

This clonotype was counted only a few times. The V and J genes are TRBV12-3 or TRBV12-4 and TRBJ2-5, with TRBD2 identical over 9 bases. V was pared by 6 bases and J by 3 bases, with 8 bases of the junction left unmatched. There are 15 residues in the CDR3. The CDR3 DNA reads TGTGCCAGCAGGGGCCAGACTAGCGGAGAAGAGACCCAGTACTTC. Its protein is CASRGQTSGEETQYF.

The rearrangement links TRBV7-9 to TRBJ2-5, with 11 bases aligning to TRBD1. V was clipped by 5 bases and J by 5 bases; unmatched bases: 10. Per the germline V gene, CDR1 is SEHNR and CDR2 is FQNEAQ (reference sequence). The CDR3 length is 16 residues. CDR3 DNA sequence: TGTGCCAGCAGCCATTCTGGGACAGGGGGTTGGGAGACCCAGTACTTC. Translating it yields CASSHSGTGGWETQYF.

V gene TRBV29-1 combines with J gene TRBJ2-3; 13 nucleotides line up with TRBD2. J lost 6 bases, V lost 4 bases, and 7 bases had no gene match. Germline V gene sequence: CDR1 SQVTM, CDR2 ANQGSEA. This CDR3 has 15 residues. The CDR3 sequence is CSVVGLAGVGDTQYF. The CDR3, as DNA: TGCAGCGTTGTTGGACTAGCGGGGGTCGGGGATACGCAGTATTTT.

The chain is built from TRBV11-2 and TRBJ1-1; 9 nucleotides line up with TRBD1. With 5 bases clipped from V and 1 base from J, the junction kept 11 bases outside the gene matches. The CDR3 contains 17 residues. CDR1 is SGHAT, CDR2 FQNNGV, per germline. This CDR3 reads CASSRPGTGRGNTEAFF. CDR3 sequence (DNA): TGTGCCAGCAGCCGACCCGGGACAGGGCGCGGGAACACTGAAGCTTTCTTT. Combining the CDR3 with reference TRBV11-2 and TRBJ1-1 gives the whole variable domain EAGVAQSPRYKIIEKRQSVAFWCNPISGHATLYWYQQILGQGPKLLIQFQNNGVVDDSQLPKDRFSAERLKGVDSTLKIQPAKLEDSAVYLCASSRPGTGRGNTEAFFGQGTRLTVV.

V gene TRBV12-3 or TRBV12-4 combines with J gene TRBJ2-2; maybe TRBD2 (6 bases). This CDR3 has 16 residues. Trimming cost V 8 bases and J 2 bases, with 18 bases left between them. The CDR3 DNA reads TGTGCCAGCGGACCTACATTGCGGGGAAACACCGGGGAGCTGTTTTTT. This encodes CASGPTLRGNTGELFF.

This clonotype was seen more than once but under ten times. V usage is TRBV12-3 or TRBV12-4 and J usage is TRBJ2-4; the D gene is possibly TRBD1 (7 bases). CDR3 length equals 16 residues. The V end lost 5 bases, the J end lost 3 bases, and 17 bases lay between the germline ends. CDR3 protein: CASSASGGRVKNIQYF. The CDR3 DNA sequence: TGTGCCAGCAGTGCGTCAGGGGGGAGAGTCAAAAACATTCAGTACTTC.